What follows are 11 T cell receptor beta chains derived from one specimen sequenced in a study of Ad26.COV2.S vaccination and SARS-CoV-2 variants. TCRdb's table, derived via immunoSEQ multiplex PCR, lists solely in-frame clones and lacks some. Altogether 350,000 to 450,000 clones are present, approximately 84% being singletons, with the ten largest covering 3.3%. Treatment here: around 19 received Ad26.COV2.S at low or high dose, single or two shots; about 5 received placebo; per-sample allocation not given. It was on day 63 after the first vaccine or placebo injection that samples were taken. This material consisted of peripheral blood, taken in a trial of Ad26.COV2.S vaccine versus placebo. All receptors come from a person between 18 and 59 years old who received the Ad26.COV2.S COVID-19 vaccine or a placebo.

The V and J genes are TRBV24-1 and TRBJ2-1; no definite D call. Germline values: CDR1 KGHDR, CDR2 SFDVKD. CDR3 size: 11 residues. V lost 5 bases and J 7 bases, leaving 5 bases between the germline ends. CDR3 region: CATSVGNEQFF. The CDR3 nucleotides are TGTGCCACCAGTGTCGGGAATGAGCAGTTCTTC.

The gene calls are TRBV24-1 and TRBJ2-5; tentatively, D is TRBD1 (5 bases). Germline CDR1 is KGHDR and CDR2 is SFDVKD. This CDR3 region has 15 residues. With 4 bases removed from V and 2 bases from J, the gap between germline ends came to 13 bases. As DNA, the CDR3 is TGTGCCACCAGTGACCCGCGACAGACTCAAGAGACCCAGTACTTC. It encodes CATSDPRQTQETQYF.

The genes are TRBV5-6 and TRBJ1-6; 7 bases map to TRBD1. Trimming took 2 bases from V and 6 from J; bases not matched to a gene: 8. This CDR3 is built from 16 residues. CDR1 and CDR2 from the germline V gene are SGHDT and YYEEEE. This CDR3 reads CASSFMGTVSNSPLHF. CDR3 coding DNA: TGTGCCAGCAGCTTTATGGGGACAGTATCTAATTCACCCCTCCACTTT.

This chain links TRBV21-1 with TRBJ1-2; the DNA was not compared with TRBD1, the D call given in the table. TRBV21-1 is termed a pseudogene. The CDR3 length is 15 residues. The CDR3 coding sequence is TGTGCCAGCAGCAAACGAGTCAGGTCCAACTATGGCTACACCTTC. Amino acids: CASSKRVRSNYGYTF.

Concerning this clone itself: A junction end diverges from the germline sequence, so it may reflect a read error. The chain has TRBV6-2 or TRBV6-3 and TRBJ2-7; TRBD1 matches 7 bases. In germline, CDR1 is MNHEY, CDR2 SVGEGT. This CDR3 spans 18 amino acids. The CDR3 loop reads CATSGRRRTGSNVYEQYF. CDR3 in DNA: TGTGCCACCAGTGGCCGCCGGAGGACAGGCTCAAACGTCTACGAGCAGTACTTC.

This rearrangement joins TRBV19 to TRBJ2-2, with D unresolved. Germline V gene sequence: CDR1 LNHDA, CDR2 SQIVND (reference sequence). V gave up 5 bases and J gave up 6 bases, with 13 bases separating them. This CDR3 spans 14 amino acids. This CDR3 is CASSLGFPAGELFF. The CDR3 bases are TGTGCCAGTAGTCTAGGGTTTCCCGCCGGGGAGCTGTTTTTT.

The chain couples TRBV24-1 to TRBJ1-1; 7 bases match TRBD1. CDR1 KGHDR and CDR2 SFDVKD come from the germline V gene. The CDR3 spans 13 residues. V dropped 4 bases and J dropped 4; count of bases not matched to a gene: 2. CDR3: CATSDSGGTEAFF. CDR3 DNA sequence: TGTGCCACCAGTGACTCAGGGGGCACTGAAGCTTTCTTT.

The V and J genes are TRBV5-8 and TRBJ2-2; D perhaps matches TRBD1 (6 bases). The CDR3 contains 16 residues. V lost 4 bases, J lost 4 bases, and 17 bases lay in between. Germline V CDR1 and CDR2: SGHTS, YDEGEE. Here the CDR3 DNA reads TGTGCCAGCAGCCAACCTACAGGGTCGAGCACCGGGGAGCTGTTTTTT. This gives the protein CASSQPTGSSTGELFF.

In DNA form, the CDR3 reads TGCAGCGCCAACGGGAAGGCTAGCGGGAGCATTGACAATGAGCAGTTCTTC. It yields the protein CSANGKASGSIDNEQFF. The rearrangement joins TRBV29-1 to TRBJ2-1; 10 bases align to TRBD2. The V segment lost 7 bases and the J segment 5 bases; nucleotides outside the gene matches: 17. Germline CDR1 reads SQVTM; CDR2 reads ANQGSEA. CDR3 length: 17 amino acids.

The V gene is TRBV7-2, the J gene TRBJ1-1; 12 bases align to TRBD1. Germline V gene lookup returns CDR1 SGHTA and CDR2 FQGNSA. The CDR3 runs 17 residues. V was clipped by 5 bases and J by 1 base; unmatched bases: 8. DNA for the CDR3: TGTGCCAGCAGCCCTTTGGGGACAGGGGGCCGGAACACTGAAGCTTTCTTT. This encodes CASSPLGTGGRNTEAFF.

The V gene is TRBV15, the J gene TRBJ2-4, with D hard to call. The CDR3 has 14 residues. V lost 0 bases, J lost 1 base, and 4 bases lay in between. Germline assignment: CDR1 LNHNV and CDR2 YYDKDF (reference sequence). CDR3 sequence: CATSRDGAKNIQYF. DNA for the CDR3: TGTGCCACCAGCAGAGATGGCGCCAAAAACATTCAGTACTTC. Drawing the rest from reference TRBV15 and TRBJ2-4, the complete variable domain is DAMVIQNPRYQVTQFGKPVTLSCSQTLNHNVMYWYQQKSSQAPKLLFHYYDKDFNNEADTPDNFQSRRPNTSFCFLDIRSPGLGDTAMYLCATSRDGAKNIQYFGAGTRLSVL.